Following are 16 T cell receptor beta chains from one sample sequenced in a study of T cell responses to AZD1222 COVID-19 vaccine. This table comes from immunoSEQ multiplex PCR, and its TCRdb copy is limited to in-frame clones, with some not included. This sample yields around 140,000 clones, of which 93% are seen a single time; roughly 9.1% belongs to the top ten. Sequenced here: peripheral blood, sampled on day 0 of AZD1222 vaccination. The receptors originated from an adult in good health.

This chain joins TRBV24-1 and TRBJ2-1; the match to TRBD2 covers 7 bases. Trimming removed 4 bases from V and 8 bases from J; junction bases left unmatched: 10. The CDR3 is 15 amino acids. Germline CDR1 and CDR2: KGHDR and SFDVKD. In DNA, the CDR3 is TGTGCCACCAGTGACGGACCGGGGGGAGGGGATGAGCAGTTCTTC. Residues: CATSDGPGGGDEQFF.

The chain is built from TRBV28 and TRBJ2-5; D perhaps matches TRBD2 (5 bases). The germline CDR1 and CDR2 sequences are MDHEN and SYDVKM. V was cut by 8 bases and J by 2 bases, with 15 bases left in between. The CDR3 has 14 residues. This CDR3 is CASAAAGFQETQYF. The CDR3 DNA is TGTGCCAGCGCCGCCGCGGGTTTTCAAGAGACCCAGTACTTC.

The V gene is TRBV12-3 or TRBV12-4, the J gene TRBJ1-2; D may be TRBD1 (6 bases). Trimming stripped 2 bases from V and 6 bases from J, with 10 bases between. CDR3 length equals 13 residues. Here the CDR3 DNA reads TGTGCCAGCAGTTTATCAGGGGCGGATGGCTACACCTTC. This gives the protein CASSLSGADGYTF.

V is TRBV13 and J is TRBJ1-3, with D perhaps matching TRBD1 (5 bases). Germline loops: CDR1 PRHDT, CDR2 FYEKMQ (reference sequence). V was trimmed by 6 bases and J by 0 bases, leaving 15 bases between them. CDR3 size: 16 residues. This CDR3 reads CASSPQGFASGNTIYF. CDR3 sequence (DNA): TGTGCCAGCAGTCCCCAGGGATTTGCCTCTGGAAACACCATATATTTT. Looking up the rest from reference TRBV13 and TRBJ1-3 gives the full variable domain: AAGVIQSPRHLIKEKRETATLKCYPIPRHDTVYWYQQGPGQDPQFLISFYEKMQSDKGSIPDRFSAQQFSDYHSELNMSSLELGDSALYFCASSPQGFASGNTIYFGEGSWLTVV.

J is TRBJ1-2 and V is TRBV12-3 or TRBV12-4, with D unresolved. The CDR3 runs 13 residues. V was shortened by 5 bases and J by 6 bases, with 13 bases between the two germline ends. In DNA, the CDR3 is TGTGCCAGCAGTCAGGACGGTCATGATGGCTACACCTTC. It is translated as CASSQDGHDGYTF.

In its sample, this clone was seen once. The V call is TRBV3-1 (or the pseudogene TRBV3-2), the J call TRBJ2-2; 9 nucleotides agree with TRBD2. With V trimmed by 0 bases and J by 7 bases, 6 bases remained unmatched. Germline lookup yields CDR1 LGHDT and CDR2 YNNKEL (reference sequence). The CDR3 covers 16 residues. CDR3 region: CASSQDGGGAFGELFF. CDR3 coding DNA: TGTGCCAGCAGCCAAGATGGCGGGGGGGCATTCGGGGAGCTGTTTTTT.

This rearrangement joins TRBV30 to TRBJ1-4; D ambiguous. This CDR3 contains 14 residues. Germline V gene sequence: CDR1 GTSNPN, CDR2 SVGIG (reference sequence). V lost 0 bases to trimming and J lost 5 bases, with 10 bases between them. The DNA for the CDR3 is TGTGCCTGGAGTGTTTTCGGGCAAAATGAAAAACTGTTTTTT. Protein: CAWSVFGQNEKLFF.

The chain joins TRBV7-9 to TRBJ1-2; D perhaps matches TRBD1 (5 bases). The CDR3 has 16 amino acids. The V end lost 3 bases, the J end lost 0 bases, and 14 bases lay between the germline ends. The germline V gene encodes CDR1 SEHNR and CDR2 FQNEAQ (reference sequence). The chain's CDR3 is CASSFLPRDANYGYTF. DNA of the CDR3: TGTGCCAGCAGCTTCCTCCCGAGGGACGCTAACTATGGCTACACCTTC.

The chain joins TRBV6-2 or TRBV6-3 to TRBJ2-1; 11 bases agree with TRBD2. From germline, CDR1 is MNHEY and CDR2 SVGEGT. J was trimmed by 12 bases and V by 1 base; bases with no gene match: 8. The CDR3 loop spans 15 amino acids. The CDR3 loop is CASSYWLAGGGGQFF. CDR3 nucleotide sequence: TGTGCCAGCAGTTACTGGCTAGCGGGGGGTGGTGGGCAGTTCTTC.

The chain recombines TRBV29-1 with TRBJ1-1; the D is unclear. The germline V gene has CDR1 SQVTM and CDR2 ANQGSEA. V lost 6 bases and J 6 bases, leaving 14 bases between the germline ends. The CDR3 is 12 amino acids. The CDR3 here is CSVVAGVSEAFF. The CDR3 region has the DNA TGCAGCGTCGTAGCGGGAGTTTCTGAAGCTTTCTTT.

The CDR3 DNA reads as TGTGCCAGTAGTACCCGCCCCGGGACAGGGTATAATCAGCCCCAGCATTTT. Protein product: CASSTRPGTGYNQPQHF. V and J are TRBV19 and TRBJ1-5, with TRBD1 identical over 9 bases. Germline values: CDR1 LNHDA, CDR2 SQIVND (reference sequence). This CDR3 contains 17 residues. After removal of 4 bases from V and 4 bases from J, the junction contained 11 bases not matched to a gene.

The J gene is TRBJ1-5, the V gene TRBV7-2; a weak D match, TRBD1 (5 bases). V lost 3 bases and J 5 bases, leaving 14 bases between the germline ends. The CDR3 extends over 15 amino acids. CDR1 is SGHTA and CDR2 is FQGNSA in the germline V gene. The CDR3 region has the DNA TGTGCCAGCAGCTTTGGACGAGGGGAGTATCAGCCCCAGCATTTT. This gives the protein CASSFGRGEYQPQHF. The full variable domain, in which reference TRBV7-2 and TRBJ1-5 provide the parts outside the CDR3, is GAGVSQSPSNKVTEKGKDVELRCDPISGHTALYWYRQSLGQGLEFLIYFQGNSAPDKSGLPSDRFSAERTGGSVSTLTIQRTQQEDSAVYLCASSFGRGEYQPQHFGDGTRLSIL.

Here the CDR3 DNA reads TGCGCCAGCAGCCCGGTGGACGGCGGGTACGAGCAGTACTTC. Amino acid sequence: CASSPVDGGYEQYF. The rearrangement joins TRBV5-1 to TRBJ2-7, with D perhaps TRBD2 (5 bases). CDR3 length equals 14 residues. Germline V lookup: CDR1 SGHRS, CDR2 YFSETQ. Deletions cut 4 bases from V and 4 bases from J, with 15 bases between.

The chain combines TRBV2 with TRBJ2-1; no firm D call. The CDR3 runs 10 residues. V gave up 7 bases and J gave up 9 bases, with 7 bases separating them. Germline V lookup: CDR1 SNHLY, CDR2 FYNNEI. The DNA of the CDR3 is TGTGCCAGCAATGGTGGTGAGCAGTTCTTC. It specifies CASNGGEQFF.

The CDR3 region is CASSQDGWVVSVHGYTF. The DNA for the CDR3 is TGCGCCAGCAGCCAAGATGGTTGGGTAGTATCGGTCCATGGCTACACCTTC. The chain recombines TRBV4-3 with TRBJ1-2; no reliable D call. The V end lost 0 bases, the J end lost 6 bases, and 20 bases lay between the germline ends. This CDR3 spans 17 amino acids. Germline assignment: CDR1 LGHNA and CDR2 YSLEER.

The rearrangement links TRBV6-2 or TRBV6-3 to TRBJ2-1, with unresolved D. Germline CDR1 and CDR2: MNHEY and SVGEGT. The V end lost 6 bases, the J end lost 9 bases, and 21 bases lay between the germline ends. The CDR3 is made up of 15 amino acids. In DNA, the CDR3 is TGTGCCAGCAGCACTGGACGGGTGTTTCGTGGTGAGCAGTTCTTC. Translating it yields CASSTGRVFRGEQFF.